Below are 31 T cell receptor beta chains sequenced from a single sample in a study of blood T cell repertoires in COVID-19. This table comes from immunoSEQ multiplex PCR, and its TCRdb copy is limited to in-frame clones, with some not included. The data hold under 400,000 clones, with roughly nine tenths observed a single time. The sequencing input was peripheral blood. These receptors were obtained from a woman aged 55-69 years with COVID-19, enrolled during active disease.

The rearrangement uses TRBV5-1 and TRBJ2-7, with 7 bases lining up with TRBD2. Germline CDR1 and CDR2: SGHRS and YFSETQ. This CDR3 has 15 amino acids. The V and J ends lost 4 bases and 5 bases, in that order; junction bases with no gene match: 12. The CDR3 DNA is TGCGCCAGCAGCCGGGGGGTCAGGGTAGACAACGAGCAGTACTTC. Its translation: CASSRGVRVDNEQYF.

The genes are TRBV5-1 and TRBJ2-7; D might be TRBD1 (6 bases). This CDR3 is built from 14 residues. Trimming stripped 1 base from V and 4 bases from J, with 12 bases between. The germline V gene encodes CDR1 SGHRS and CDR2 YFSETQ. The CDR3 DNA reads TGCGCCAGCAGCTTGTCCAGGGGCGCTTACGAGCAGTACTTC. The encoded protein is CASSLSRGAYEQYF.

This clone was counted a single time. This sequence joins TRBV27 and TRBJ2-5, with 11 positions matching TRBD2. With V trimmed by 8 bases and J by 4 bases, 9 bases remained unmatched. CDR3 length: 15 residues. The germline V gene has CDR1 MNHEY and CDR2 SMNVEV (reference sequence). In DNA form, the CDR3 reads TGTGCCAGCCCTAGCGGGAGGACCGGTGGAGAGACCCAGTACTTC. Its translation is CASPSGRTGGETQYF.

The chain has TRBV7-8 and TRBJ2-3, with a weak D call TRBD1 (5 bases). Germline assignment: CDR1 SGHVS and CDR2 FQNEAQ. V dropped 4 bases and J dropped 4 bases, with 15 bases sitting between them. The CDR3 has 15 residues. The CDR3 DNA reads TGTGCCAGCAGCTCCCCTTCAGGGTTGGCAGATACGCAGTATTTT. Its protein product is CASSSPSGLADTQYF.

The V gene is TRBV6-5, the J gene TRBJ1-5; D uncertain. The V and J ends lost 6 bases and 6 bases respectively, with 9 bases between them. CDR1 is MNHEY, CDR2 SVGAGI, per germline. The CDR3 has 12 amino acids. This CDR3 reads CASSEGSQPQHF. The CDR3 DNA is TGTGCCAGCAGCGAGGGAAGTCAGCCCCAGCATTTT.

The chain employs TRBV27 and TRBJ1-2; no clear D. The CDR3 has 14 amino acids. The germline gives CDR1 MNHEY, CDR2 SMNVEV (reference sequence). Trimming took 5 bases from V and 4 from J, leaving 14 bases between them. The CDR3 bases are TGTGCCAGCAGTCCGTTAATAGGGAGCTATGGCTACACCTTC. It yields the protein CASSPLIGSYGYTF.

V is TRBV6-1 and J is TRBJ1-2; 8 bases line up with TRBD1. V lost 2 bases to trimming and J lost 3 bases; unmatched junction nucleotides: 2. The CDR3 is made up of 14 amino acids. CDR1 and CDR2 (germline): MNHNS, SASEGT. As DNA, the CDR3 is TGTGCCAGCAGTGAAAACAGGGGGTACTATGGCTACACCTTC. The encoded protein is CASSENRGYYGYTF.

The V call is TRBV7-2, the J call TRBJ2-1; possible D gene TRBD1, 5 bases. V was trimmed by 1 base and J by 0 bases, leaving 10 bases between them. This CDR3 spans 16 amino acids. CDR1 and CDR2 (germline): SGHTA, FQGNSA. CDR3 residues: CASSLGNRNSYNEQFF. The DNA for the CDR3 is TGTGCCAGCAGCTTAGGGAACAGGAACTCCTACAATGAGCAGTTCTTC.

This clone appeared a single time. The V and J genes are TRBV19 and TRBJ1-4, with D hard to call. This CDR3 comprises 12 residues. Per the germline V gene, CDR1 is LNHDA and CDR2 is SQIVND (reference sequence). V lost 5 bases and J lost 7, with 8 bases in between. CDR3 coding DNA: TGTGCCAGTAGTGGCCAGGCTGAAAAACTGTTTTTT. It codes for CASSGQAEKLFF.

J is TRBJ2-3 and V is TRBV19; D is unclear. CDR3 length: 11 residues. Germline V gene lookup returns CDR1 LNHDA and CDR2 SQIVND (reference sequence). The germline V and J ends were trimmed by 7 bases and 6 bases, with 8 bases remaining between them. CDR3 coding DNA: TGTGCCAGTACCTCCGGGGATACGCAGTATTTT. Translation gives CASTSGDTQYF.

The chain recombines TRBV19 with TRBJ2-7; 12 bases align to TRBD1. This CDR3 has 15 residues. The germline gives CDR1 LNHDA, CDR2 SQIVND (reference sequence). The V segment lost 6 bases and the J segment 5 bases; nucleotides outside the gene matches: 8. In DNA, the CDR3 is TGTGCCAGTAGCAGAGGGACAGGGGGCTTTAACGAGCAGTACTTC. This sequence encodes CASSRGTGGFNEQYF. The variable domain in full, completed from reference TRBV19 and TRBJ2-7, reads DGGITQSPKYLFRKEGQNVTLSCEQNLNHDAMYWYRQDPGQGLRLIYYSQIVNDFQKGDIAEGYSVSREKKESFPLTVTSAQKNPTAFYLCASSRGTGGFNEQYFGPGTRLTVT.

This rearrangement joins TRBV5-1 to TRBJ2-1; 8 nucleotides agree with TRBD2. CDR1 SGHRS and CDR2 YFSETQ come from the germline V gene. V shed 4 bases and J 2 bases; nucleotides not matched to a gene: 8. The CDR3 is 16 amino acids. DNA for the CDR3: TGCGCCAGCAGCCCGACCTTCGGGGGGGCCTACAATGAGCAGTTCTTC. It yields the protein CASSPTFGGAYNEQFF.

The rearrangement joins TRBV7-4 to TRBJ1-5; D is ambiguous. Trimming stripped 1 base from V and 3 bases from J, with 10 bases between. Germline V CDR1 and CDR2: SGHVT, SQSDAQ. The CDR3 consists of 15 residues. The CDR3 sequence: CASSLGGRPNQPQHF. The CDR3 DNA reads TGTGCCAGCAGCTTAGGAGGCAGACCCAATCAGCCCCAGCATTTT.

The V and J genes are TRBV3-1 (or the pseudogene TRBV3-2) and TRBJ2-3; 13 bases map to TRBD2. There are 16 residues in the CDR3. Trimming cost V 5 bases and J 1 base; bases outside gene matches: 3. CDR1 and CDR2 (germline): LGHDT, YNNKEL (reference sequence). The CDR3 protein is CASSFGLAGGTDTQYF. The DNA for the CDR3 is TGTGCCAGCAGCTTCGGACTAGCGGGGGGCACAGATACGCAGTATTTT.

The rearrangement joins TRBV6-5 to TRBJ2-1, with 7 bases identical to TRBD1. The germline V gene has CDR1 MNHEY and CDR2 SVGAGI. Losses at the gene ends were 6 bases for V and 6 bases for J; bases not matched to a gene: 8. The CDR3 extends over 14 amino acids. The DNA for the CDR3 is TGTGCCAGCAGCCGACAGGGTGGGAGCAATGAGCAGTTCTTC. Its translation is CASSRQGGSNEQFF.

The chain employs TRBV10-3 and TRBJ1-1, with a possible D match to TRBD1 (6 bases). The V gene's germline CDR1 is ENHRY and CDR2 SYGVKD. The CDR3 runs 13 residues. CDR3 sequence (DNA): TGTGCGCATCGAACAGGGACGAACACTGAAGCTTTCTTT. This codes for CAHRTGTNTEAFF.

The chain joins TRBV28 to TRBJ2-1; 12 positions agree with TRBD2. Germline V gene lookup returns CDR1 MDHEN and CDR2 SYDVKM. CDR3 length: 13 amino acids. V dropped 7 bases and J dropped 10; count of bases not matched to a gene: 5. CDR3 coding DNA: TGTGCCAGCACCCAAACTAGCGGGGGGGAGCAGTTCTTC. Amino acids: CASTQTSGGEQFF.

In nucleotides, the CDR3 is TGTGCCAGCAGCGGCAGCGGGGGGCTTACCGGGGAGCTGTTTTTT. It encodes CASSGSGGLTGELFF. V gene TRBV9 combines with J gene TRBJ2-2; 9 positions match TRBD2. This CDR3 is built from 15 residues. V shed 3 bases, J shed 5 bases, and the junction held 5 bases outside the gene matches. Germline V gene lookup returns CDR1 SGDLS and CDR2 YYNGEE.

The chain uses TRBV2 and TRBJ2-2, with TRBD1 identical over 8 bases. J was trimmed by 3 bases and V by 7 bases; bases with no gene match: 1. The CDR3 extends over 13 amino acids. In germline, CDR1 is SNHLY, CDR2 FYNNEI. CDR3 DNA: TGTGCCAGCACGACAGGGGACACCGGGGAGCTGTTTTTT. This encodes CASTTGDTGELFF. The full variable domain, rest sourced from reference TRBV2 and TRBJ2-2, is EPEVTQTPSHQVTQMGQEVILRCVPISNHLYFYWYRQILGQKVEFLVSFYNNEISEKSEIFDDQFSVERPDGSNFTLKIRSTKLEDSAMYFCASTTGDTGELFFGEGSRLTVL.

This clone was seen just once. As DNA, the CDR3 is TGCGCCAGCAGCTTAGGGGCGGAGACCCAGTACTTC. It codes for CASSLGAETQYF. This chain links TRBV5-1 with TRBJ2-5, with D possibly being TRBD1 (5 bases). V was trimmed by 2 bases and J by 5 bases, leaving 7 bases between them. The V gene's germline CDR1 is SGHRS and CDR2 YFSETQ. This CDR3 is 12 amino acids long.

This sequence joins TRBV7-9 and TRBJ2-1, with 12 bases fitting TRBD2. V was pared by 5 bases and J by 1 base, with 0 bases of the junction left unmatched. The germline CDR1 and CDR2 sequences are SEHNR and FQNEAQ (reference sequence). The length of the CDR3 is 15 residues. DNA for the CDR3: TGTGCCAGCAGCACTAGCGGGGGGTCCTACAATGAGCAGTTCTTC. Its translation is CASSTSGGSYNEQFF.

The rearrangement uses TRBV6-5 and TRBJ1-5; D is unclear. This CDR3 contains 15 residues. Deletions cut 2 bases from V and 2 bases from J, with 10 bases between. CDR1 MNHEY and CDR2 SVGAGI come from the germline V gene. The CDR3 loop reads CASSYNRGGNQPQHF. In DNA form, the CDR3 reads TGTGCCAGCAGTTACAACCGCGGGGGCAATCAGCCCCAGCATTTT.

The chain has TRBV11-2 and TRBJ2-5; TRBD2 matches 9 bases. The V and J ends lost 6 bases and 5 bases, in that order; junction bases with no gene match: 10. The CDR3 sequence is 15 residues long. Germline CDR1 SGHAT, CDR2 FQNNGV. DNA of the CDR3: TGTGCCAGCAGAAAGAGCGGGGGGTCTGGTGAGACCCAGTACTTC. Translating gives CASRKSGGSGETQYF.

CDR3 coding DNA: TGTGCCAGCTCACTCGGGTGGGGGGATACTGAAGCTTTCTTT. Translated: CASSLGWGDTEAFF. The chain has TRBV18 and TRBJ1-1, with D possibly TRBD1 on 5 matching bases. The germline V gene has CDR1 KGHSH and CDR2 LQKENI. Trimming shortened V by 4 bases and J by 5 bases, and 14 bases separated the two germline ends. This CDR3 region has 14 residues.

The sample holds one count of this clone. The same CDR3 is also encoded by other DNA sequences in this sample. The chain links TRBV28 to TRBJ1-1; no clear D gene. V lost 8 bases to trimming and J lost 4 bases, with 11 bases between them. The CDR3 totals 12 residues. CDR1 MDHEN and CDR2 SYDVKM come from the germline V gene. The chain's CDR3 is CASSSGGTEAFF. The DNA of the CDR3 is TGTGCCAGCTCCTCGGGAGGCACTGAAGCTTTCTTT. The full variable domain, completed using reference TRBV28 and TRBJ1-1, is DVKVTQSSRYLVKRTGEKVFLECVQDMDHENMFWYRQDPGLGLRLIYFSYDVKMKEKGDIPEGYSVSREKKERFSLILESASTNQTSMYLCASSSGGTEAFFGQGTRLTVV.

The chain joins TRBV19 to TRBJ1-1, with 9 bases aligning to TRBD1. Trimming removed 4 bases from V and 3 bases from J; junction bases left unmatched: 6. The CDR3 contains 15 residues. Germline CDR1 and CDR2: LNHDA and SQIVND (reference sequence). The CDR3 sequence is CASSTTGTGYTEAFF. The CDR3 bases are TGTGCCAGTAGTACGACCGGGACAGGGTACACTGAAGCTTTCTTT.

The chain is built from TRBV25-1 and TRBJ1-2; 12 positions match TRBD1. The germline gives CDR1 MGHDK, CDR2 SYGVNS. The CDR3 totals 15 residues. V gave up 6 bases and J gave up 6 bases; unmatched junction bases: 8. This CDR3 is CASRAGTGGFDGYTF. The CDR3 nucleotides are TGTGCCAGCAGAGCCGGGACAGGGGGCTTCGATGGCTACACCTTC.

V gene TRBV14 combines with J gene TRBJ2-7, with 11 bases matching TRBD1. The CDR3 spans 15 residues. V shed 5 bases and J 4 bases; nucleotides not matched to a gene: 7. CDR1 SGHDN and CDR2 FVKESK come from the germline V gene. Here the CDR3 reads CASSFRTGGRYEQYF. For the CDR3, the DNA is TGTGCCAGCAGCTTCCGGACAGGGGGCAGGTACGAGCAGTACTTC.

The gene calls are TRBV19 and TRBJ1-4, with D maybe TRBD1 (6 bases). This CDR3 is 18 amino acids long. Germline V gene data show CDR1 as LNHDA and CDR2 as SQIVND (reference sequence). Trimming took off 5 bases at V and 2 bases at J, with 21 bases between the two ends. In nucleotides, the CDR3 is TGTGCCAGTAGTGCAGAGGGATCCAGGGGAAGGACTAATGAAAAACTGTTTTTT. It is translated as CASSAEGSRGRTNEKLFF.

This chain links TRBV5-1 with TRBJ1-6; 10 nucleotides agree with TRBD1. With 3 bases clipped from V and 7 bases from J, the junction kept 4 bases outside the gene matches. The V gene's germline CDR1 is SGHRS and CDR2 YFSETQ. This CDR3 spans 15 amino acids. CDR3 in DNA: TGCGCCAGCAGCTGGGGACAGGGGCAGAATTCACCCCTCCACTTT. Encoded protein: CASSWGQGQNSPLHF.

The rearrangement uses TRBV2 and TRBJ1-1; D is unclear. This CDR3 has 14 residues. Trimming stripped 2 bases from V and 1 base from J, with 8 bases between. The germline gives CDR1 SNHLY, CDR2 FYNNEI. CDR3 loop: CASSEPTQNTEAFF. The CDR3 region has the DNA TGTGCCAGCAGTGAACCTACTCAGAACACTGAAGCTTTCTTT.